These T cell receptor beta chains were read from a single sample in a study of blood T cell repertoires in COVID-19. Sequencing was performed with immunoSEQ multiplex PCR; in TCRdb, only in-frame clones are kept and a portion is missing. The sample has 470,000 or so clones; nearly 90% are singletons. The sample was PBMCs or T cells enriched from blood (not recorded which). These receptor sequences come from a woman aged 18-35 years with acute COVID-19. The CDR3 runs from the conserved cysteine through the conserved F or W. Each record gives: V gene, D gene, clone size, J gene, CDR3 protein, CDR3 DNA. The D gene is left open where the match is weak. Expanded clones are given a class, and other clones once, few, many or no size at all.

v_gene: TRBV6-1
d_gene: -
abundance: -
j_gene: TRBJ1-3
CDR3aa: CASSGENRSHSGNTIYF
CDR3nt: TGTGCCAGCAGTGGGGAAAACAGGAGTCACTCTGGAAACACCATATATTTT

v_gene: TRBV7-9
d_gene: -
abundance: -
j_gene: TRBJ1-4
CDR3aa: CASSFRGQGNEKLFF
CDR3nt: TGTGCCAGCAGCTTCAGGGGTCAGGGTAATGAAAAACTGTTTTTT

v_gene: TRBV5-3
d_gene: -
abundance: -
j_gene: TRBJ2-7
CDR3aa: CARNSQDSWEQYF
CDR3nt: TGTGCCAGAAACTCCCAGGACAGTTGGGAGCAGTACTTC

v_gene: TRBV19
d_gene: -
abundance: -
j_gene: TRBJ2-7
CDR3aa: CATRLVGSYEQYF
CDR3nt: TGTGCCACGCGACTAGTTGGTTCCTACGAGCAGTACTTC

v_gene: TRBV6-5
d_gene: -
abundance: -
j_gene: TRBJ2-2
CDR3aa: CASSYSFGSVIGELFF
CDR3nt: TGTGCCAGCAGTTACTCGTTTGGCAGTGTTATCGGGGAGCTGTTTTTT

v_gene: TRBV7-8
d_gene: -
abundance: once
j_gene: TRBJ2-2
CDR3aa: CASSLFGQNTGELFF
CDR3nt: TGTGCCAGCAGCTTATTTGGACAAAACACCGGGGAGCTGTTTTTT

v_gene: TRBV5-1
d_gene: TRBD1
abundance: -
j_gene: TRBJ1-1
CDR3aa: CASSRGQDMNTEAFF
CDR3nt: TGCGCCAGCAGCAGAGGACAGGACATGAACACTGAAGCTTTCTTT

v_gene: TRBV27
d_gene: -
abundance: -
j_gene: TRBJ2-6
CDR3aa: CASSQNGANVLTF
CDR3nt: TGTGCCAGCAGTCAGAATGGGGCCAACGTCCTGACTTTC

v_gene: TRBV6-5
d_gene: TRBD2
abundance: -
j_gene: TRBJ2-5
CDR3aa: CASTHAGGETQYF
CDR3nt: TGTGCCAGCACCCACGCGGGGGGGGAGACCCAGTACTTC

v_gene: TRBV12-3/TRBV12-4
d_gene: -
abundance: -
j_gene: TRBJ2-7
CDR3aa: CASSLRRGYEQYF
CDR3nt: TGTGCCAGCAGTTTGAGGCGGGGCTACGAGCAGTACTTC

v_gene: TRBV19
d_gene: -
abundance: -
j_gene: TRBJ2-5
CDR3aa: CASSIQTSGETQYF
CDR3nt: TGTGCCAGTAGTATTCAAACAAGCGGGGAGACCCAGTACTTC

v_gene: TRBV19
d_gene: TRBD1
abundance: -
j_gene: TRBJ1-1
CDR3aa: CASSKIGTVNTEAFF
CDR3nt: TGTGCCAGTAGTAAGATAGGGACAGTGAACACTGAAGCTTTCTTT

v_gene: TRBV6-5
d_gene: -
abundance: many
j_gene: TRBJ1-1
CDR3aa: CASSSRGVNTEAFF
CDR3nt: TGTGCCAGTTCCAGCAGGGGAGTGAACACTGAAGCTTTCTTT

v_gene: TRBV9
d_gene: TRBD1
abundance: -
j_gene: TRBJ2-7
CDR3aa: CASSFSDRAYEQYF
CDR3nt: TGTGCCAGCAGCTTTAGCGACAGGGCCTACGAGCAGTACTTC

v_gene: TRBV5-1
d_gene: -
abundance: -
j_gene: TRBJ2-2
CDR3aa: CASSWGGGANTGELFF
CDR3nt: TGCGCCAGCAGCTGGGGAGGTGGCGCGAACACCGGGGAGCTGTTTTTT

v_gene: TRBV9
d_gene: TRBD2
abundance: once
j_gene: TRBJ2-3
CDR3aa: CASSVATAGGRTDTQYF
CDR3nt: TGTGCCAGCAGCGTAGCTACAGCGGGGGGGCGCACAGATACGCAGTATTTT

v_gene: TRBV15
d_gene: -
abundance: -
j_gene: TRBJ1-1
CDR3aa: CATSRVHPNTEAFF
CDR3nt: TGTGCCACCAGCAGAGTACACCCGAACACTGAAGCTTTCTTT

v_gene: TRBV18
d_gene: -
abundance: few
j_gene: TRBJ1-5
CDR3aa: CASSGQYSNQPQHF
CDR3nt: TGTGCCAGCTCCGGACAGTATAGCAATCAGCCCCAGCATTTT

v_gene: TRBV14
d_gene: -
abundance: -
j_gene: TRBJ2-1
CDR3aa: CASSQDLRDEQFF
CDR3nt: TGTGCCAGCAGCCAAGACCTACGGGATGAGCAGTTCTTC

v_gene: TRBV2
d_gene: TRBD2
abundance: -
j_gene: TRBJ2-3
CDR3aa: CASRRLAGGQDTQYF
CDR3nt: TGTGCCAGCAGGAGACTAGCGGGAGGCCAAGATACGCAGTATTTT

v_gene: TRBV7-9
d_gene: TRBD1
abundance: -
j_gene: TRBJ2-7
CDR3aa: CASSSGQGHLYEQYF
CDR3nt: TGTGCCAGCAGCTCCGGACAGGGCCATCTCTACGAGCAGTACTTC

v_gene: TRBV6-5
d_gene: TRBD2
abundance: -
j_gene: TRBJ2-1
CDR3aa: CASRDSSGGYNEQFF
CDR3nt: TGTGCCAGCAGAGACTCTAGCGGGGGGTACAATGAGCAGTTCTTC

v_gene: TRBV3-1/TRBV3-2
d_gene: -
abundance: -
j_gene: TRBJ1-1
CDR3aa: CASSLGPGSGSEAFF
CDR3nt: TGTGCCAGCAGCCTGGGCCCGGGAAGCGGGTCTGAAGCTTTCTTT

v_gene: TRBV7-2
d_gene: TRBD1
abundance: once
j_gene: TRBJ2-7
CDR3aa: CASSLGGTGFYEQYF
CDR3nt: TGTGCCAGCAGCTTAGGTGGGACAGGGTTCTACGAGCAGTACTTC

v_gene: TRBV27
d_gene: TRBD2
abundance: once
j_gene: TRBJ2-1
CDR3aa: CASSLESGGEGEQFF
CDR3nt: TGTGCCAGCAGTTTAGAGAGCGGGGGGGAGGGTGAGCAGTTCTTC

v_gene: TRBV5-6
d_gene: -
abundance: -
j_gene: TRBJ1-5
CDR3aa: CASSLAGASNQPQHF
CDR3nt: TGTGCCAGCAGCTTGGCAGGGGCTAGCAATCAGCCCCAGCATTTT

v_gene: TRBV29-1
d_gene: -
abundance: -
j_gene: TRBJ2-1
CDR3aa: CSVLDSPGYNEQFF
CDR3nt: TGCAGCGTCTTGGACAGCCCGGGCTACAATGAGCAGTTCTTC

v_gene: TRBV1
d_gene: -
abundance: -
j_gene: TRBJ1-6
CDR3aa: CTTRDRGPSPLHF
CDR3nt: TGCACCACCAGGGACAGGGGACCTTCACCCCTCCACTTT

v_gene: TRBV2
d_gene: TRBD1
abundance: -
j_gene: TRBJ1-1
CDR3aa: CASRGQGAWTEAFF
CDR3nt: TGTGCCAGCAGGGGACAGGGGGCTTGGACTGAAGCTTTCTTT

v_gene: TRBV6-1
d_gene: -
abundance: -
j_gene: TRBJ2-3
CDR3aa: CASSEALSTDTQYF
CDR3nt: TGTGCCAGCAGTGAAGCTCTTAGCACAGATACGCAGTATTTT

v_gene: TRBV9
d_gene: TRBD1
abundance: -
j_gene: TRBJ1-2
CDR3aa: CASRENGQGTYGYTF
CDR3nt: TGTGCCAGCAGAGAGAACGGACAGGGGACATATGGCTACACCTTC

v_gene: TRBV2
d_gene: -
abundance: -
j_gene: TRBJ2-1
CDR3aa: CASSRDFLNEQFF
CDR3nt: TGTGCCAGCAGCAGGGACTTCCTCAATGAGCAGTTCTTC

v_gene: TRBV2
d_gene: -
abundance: -
j_gene: TRBJ1-2
CDR3aa: CASSPKTANYGYTF
CDR3nt: TGTGCCAGCAGCCCCAAGACAGCTAACTATGGCTACACCTTC

v_gene: TRBV2
d_gene: TRBD1
abundance: -
j_gene: TRBJ1-4
CDR3aa: CASSPDRPNEKLFF
CDR3nt: TGTGCCAGCAGCCCGGACAGGCCTAATGAAAAACTGTTTTTT